Here is one T cell receptor (beta chain) with its context. This clone's antigen is unknown. Base qualities are missing; no much larger clone stands one base away. The cohort consisted of 650 to 850 healthy bone marrow donors. All cohort members were sampled while nominally healthy, although unrecorded immune exposures were likely present. The donor tested CMV seronegative, placing the donor among the 350 or so seronegative members of the cohort. A peripheral blood sample was collected from each donor, and TCR beta sequencing was performed on peripheral blood mononuclear cells. The Qiagen DNeasy Blood Extraction Kit was used to extract genomic DNA from the blood cell samples. The data derive from a study of cytomegalovirus exposure and HLA in healthy donors (dated by TCRdb to the late 2010s). Background for the entire study: An earlier analysis of some 600 of the donors reported approximately 260 Gb of sequence data and about 120 million unique TCR beta sequences obtained from about 200 million T cells. An early release covering over 500 HLA-typed donors comprised 250 to 350 gigabases of sequencing data and about 90 million unique TCR sequences. Of the 300 to 400 genotyped donors, around 81% fell in the genetic ancestry cluster associated with self-reported Caucasian donors. The study aimed to test whether cataloging public T cell receptors could reveal signatures of past pathogen exposure. The study profiled the T cell repertoires of hundreds of subjects by immunosequencing and related them to cytomegalovirus serostatus. Along with the approximately 700-subject first cohort, a separate validation cohort of over a hundred different subjects was used. To predict cytomegalovirus infection status, the study combined high-throughput TCR immunosequencing, statistical association of individual TCRs with disease status, and machine learning. A later analysis re-analyzed previously published TCR beta repertoires from 660 or so donors and added high-resolution HLA genotyping to study TCR occurrence patterns. Rather than drawing on any new phenotypic data, the later analysis identified candidate immune exposures from TCR beta sequences and the way those sequences occurred across donors. An earlier analysis of some 500 of the donors applied high-throughput TCR beta sequencing to assess whether each TCR beta V gene segment acted as functional or pseudogenic. Donor age, sex, ethnicity and CMV serostatus were compiled together with the repertoire data. Genome-wide SNP genotypes for about 60% of the roughly 700 donors were used in a later genetic analysis, which treated that subset as a discovery cohort. Every discovery cohort repertoire had been produced on one sequencing platform. Both class I and class II loci were covered by HLA typing, at four-digit resolution. The number of donors typed differed by locus, with about 620-630 for A, B, C, DRB1 and DQB1, 522 for DQA1, over 600 for DPA1, and under 490 for DPB1. Several DR-DQ haplotypes were treated as single units for association and clustering because of strong linkage in the cohort. Among about 400 genotyped donors of the cohort, an average of roughly 230,000 unique TCR beta nucleotide sequences was sequenced per donor, of which about 19% were non-productive. The study at large found these results: A total of 150 to 200 TCR beta chains were listed by the study as associated with cytomegalovirus. In both the original and validation cohorts, the classifier was reported to diagnose cytomegalovirus status with high specificity and sensitivity. Broadly in line with IMGT annotations, most TCR beta V segments showed up in productive rearrangements about 90% or about 30% of the time in an earlier analysis of approximately 640 of the donors. Because counts were too low, about 18 rarely observed V segments, including chromosome 9 orphons, were excluded from the earlier analysis of 587 of the donors. In a later analysis, most CMV-associated TCR beta chains were found to appear HLA-restricted, with HLA associations seemingly driven largely by CMV exposure. Some IMGT-functional V segments, including TRBV6-2 and TRBV6-3, could not be distinguished by the 87-base-pair reads and were therefore excluded. A further reported finding was that TCR beta sequences accurately predicted the HLA-A and HLA-B alleles for most subjects in the first cohort. Specific HLA alleles were associated with about 17,000 TCR beta sequences at a false discovery rate of 0.05 in a later analysis. Assigning TCR associations to individual alleles was difficult when HLA alleles, especially DR and DQ, strongly co-occurred. V-gene and J-gene trimming of TCR beta chains was associated with a missense DCLRE1C variant in a later genetic analysis, and the association was replicated in an independent cohort. A group of highly shared sequence variants was considered likely to be a technical artifact of the sequencing pipeline. In vitro tests confirmed that three of the cytomegalovirus-associated TCR beta chains recognize cytomegalovirus antigens. Correlated functional status among segregating V segments might reflect linkage disequilibrium, but an unknown experimental factor could not be ruled out. For the cohort, immune exposure information was limited to CMV serostatus. In a later analysis, TCR association rates were found to vary across HLA loci, with the most associated TCRs seen for DRB1 alleles and the fewest for HLA-C alleles. The cohort was sequenced for TCR beta chains only, and without alpha or paired-chain data the features that could be detected were limited. According to the authors, the approach could potentially be generalized to other disease states and immunological phenotypes. Presence/absence analyses assumed roughly uniform sequencing depth across donors, an assumption that may not hold. In a later analysis, HLA-associated TCR beta chains were found to be more clonally expanded and to have lower generation probabilities than equally common non-associated chains. Compared with the approximately 710-donor mean, donors in an Asian-associated ancestry cluster had fewer N-insertions in productive TCRs, according to a later genetic analysis. A later analysis reported that several top co-occurrence clusters appeared linked to parvovirus B19, influenza, CMV and Epstein-Barr virus. Because some donors lacked HLA typing at each locus, the association tests relied only on the typed subset. Across donors, most TCR sequences were observed very rarely, whereas some public TCRs were present in many individuals.

The library was obtained by the immunoSEQ multiplex PCR assay. For the multiplex PCR, a mixture combining 60 forward primers for TCR Vbeta segments and 13 reverse primers for TCR Jbeta segments was used. Amplification of the CDR3 region of rearranged TCR beta genes was performed with a multiplex PCR assay on genomic DNA. Amplified TCR beta libraries were sequenced as 87-base-pair reads on the Illumina HiSeq System. The authors processed their data as follows. A later analysis tallied approximately 87 million unique TCR beta chains across the approximately 670 repertoires, and about 12 million of those chains were shared by two or more donors. Raw reads were error-corrected and collapsed into unique sequences by a nearest-neighbor algorithm in which closely related sequences were merged to remove PCR and sequencing errors. V, D and J gene segments were assigned by aligning CDR3 sequences to IMGT reference sequences. Each retained sequence needed at least a six-nucleotide match to both a V gene segment and a J gene segment. A rearrangement counted as productive if the CDR3 had no stop codons and remained in frame with V and J, and every other rearrangement counted as non-productive. Following IMGT convention, CDR3 was defined as the stretch from the second conserved V-encoded cysteine up to the conserved J-encoded phenylalanine. Sequences without an unambiguous match to a single V gene segment were excluded from the earlier analysis of several hundred of the donors. An earlier analysis of approximately 590 of the donors called V segments functional above 56.7% productive rearrangements and segregating when the between-donor standard deviation exceeded 5%. A statistical classification framework was developed to diagnose cytomegalovirus status using the catalog of TCR beta chain sequences. V and J gene assignment, in a later analysis, came from comparing TCR nucleotide sequences with IMGT/GENE-DB human TR gene sequences. The TCRdist pipeline was used in a later analysis to assign CDR3 sequences and most-parsimonious VDJ recombination scenarios. A later analysis defined each TCR beta chain by its CDR3 amino acid sequence plus V-gene family, and excluded reads lacking a unique V-gene family. To address suspected cross-contamination and a sequencing artifact, a later analysis removed 550 to 750 highly shared, low-generation-probability nucleotide sequences. In a later analysis, a clonal expansion index was calculated for each public chain from normalized within-repertoire ranks of inferred template counts. A later analysis computed generation probabilities with a VDJ recombination model fitted to out-of-frame rearrangements, and checked the results against IGoR. In a later analysis, hypergeometric tests were used to score TCR-TCR, TCR-HLA and TCR-CMV co-occurrence, with a repertoire-size bias correction applied to TCR pairs. To estimate false discovery rates, a later analysis permuted the HLA or CMV assignments 20 times. A later analysis grouped co-occurring TCRs with DBSCAN, adding TCRdist sequence similarity when clustering within HLA-allele-positive subsets. Repertoires with fewer than 30,000 or more than 120,000 public chains, plus five repertoires with anomalous nucleotide sharing, were excluded from co-occurrence clustering. TCRdb carries this immuneACCESS record with in-frame sequences only. Its versions omit some clonotypes, under half of them owing to an unresolved V gene in the studies checked, with the rest unexplained. The D gene and trimming were derived from the DNA, and the V and J assignments and clone size from that table. This sample is represented by about 140,000 clones; roughly 80% of them were singletons. Under 2% of the sample rests with the top ten.

The CDR1 and CDR2 encoded by the germline V gene are MNHEY and SVGAGI. The junction shows trimming of 2 bases on V and 0 bases on J, plus 8 bases between the germline ends. The CDR3 sequence holds 14 residues, the cysteine and phenylalanine included. The CDR3 DNA has 42 bases and is translated from base 1. Sequences were obtained from PBMCs. This receptor was obtained from a female donor in good health and CMV-seronegative. The sequence links TRBV6-5 to TRBJ2-7, with the identity of the D gene unclear. Here is the DNA: TGTGCCAGCAGTTACGGCGACACCTCCTACGAGCAGTACTTC. Protein translation: CASSYGDTSYEQYF.